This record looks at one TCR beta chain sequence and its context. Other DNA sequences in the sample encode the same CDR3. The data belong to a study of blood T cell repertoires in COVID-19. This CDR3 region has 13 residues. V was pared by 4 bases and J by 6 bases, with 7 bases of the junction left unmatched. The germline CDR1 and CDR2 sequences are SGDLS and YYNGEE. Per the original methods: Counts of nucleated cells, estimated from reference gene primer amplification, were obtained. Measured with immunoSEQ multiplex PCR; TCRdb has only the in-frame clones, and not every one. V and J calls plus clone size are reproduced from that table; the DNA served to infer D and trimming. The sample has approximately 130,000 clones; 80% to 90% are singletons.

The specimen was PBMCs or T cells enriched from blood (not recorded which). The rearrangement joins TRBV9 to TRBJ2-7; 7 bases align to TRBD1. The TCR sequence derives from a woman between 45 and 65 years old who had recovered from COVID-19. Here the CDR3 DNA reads TGTGCCAGCAGCCCCCCCACAGGGGCCGAGCAGTACTTC. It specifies CASSPPTGAEQYF.